This T cell receptor beta chain emerged from a study of Ad26.COV2.S vaccination and SARS-CoV-2 variants. Trimming at V came to 4 bases and at J to 3 bases, leaving 3 bases not matched to a gene. The CDR3 covers 16 residues. CDR1 and CDR2 (germline): SGHNT, YYREEE (reference sequence). This clone was recorded once. Produced via immunoSEQ multiplex PCR; TCRdb's table is partial and in-frame only. This table holds about 400,000 clones, about 80% found once. Described treatment: about 20 received Ad26.COV2.S at low or high dose, single or two shots; about 5 received placebo; per-sample allocation not given. Sampling was performed 63 days after the first vaccine or placebo injection. Spike of the Wuhan-strain SARS-CoV-2 was expressed by an Ad26 vector, which formed the vaccine.

This receptor was taken from a person aged 18-60 years who received the Ad26.COV2.S COVID-19 vaccine or a placebo. The chain carries TRBV5-4 and TRBJ2-3, with 15 bases identical to TRBD2. The sample here was peripheral blood, taken in a trial of Ad26.COV2.S vaccine versus placebo. The CDR3 DNA is TGTGCCAGCAGCCTGGGGACTAGCGGGGGGACAGATACGCAGTATTTT. Translated: CASSLGTSGGTDTQYF.